A selection of T cell receptor beta chains follows, all from one sample in a study of cytomegalovirus exposure and HLA in healthy donors. Produced via immunoSEQ multiplex PCR; TCRdb's table is partial and in-frame only. The repertoire consists of about 93,000 clones, with about four fifths occurring once and the leading ten covering approximately 3.9%. Specimen: PBMCs. The receptors were gathered from a man aged 45-60 years in good health and CMV-seronegative. The CDR3 runs from the conserved cysteine through the conserved F or W. Each record gives: J gene, V gene, clone size, D gene, CDR3 protein, CDR3 DNA. A D gene is named only where the DNA matches it firmly. Clone size is not always given. Where it is, it says once, few, many or a class for expanded clones.

j_gene: TRBJ2-7
v_gene: TRBV18
abundance: NA
d_gene: TRBD2
CDR3aa: CASSPPGLAGGGEQYF
CDR3nt: TGTGCCAGCTCACCACCGGGACTAGCGGGAGGAGGTGAGCAGTACTTC

j_gene: TRBJ1-1
v_gene: TRBV9
abundance: NA
d_gene: NA
CDR3aa: CASSVARGGTEAFF
CDR3nt: TGTGCCAGCAGCGTGGCAAGAGGGGGCACTGAAGCTTTCTTT

j_gene: TRBJ2-7
v_gene: TRBV5-8
abundance: few
d_gene: NA
CDR3aa: CASSPILPGQTGRRNEQYF
CDR3nt: TGTGCCAGCAGCCCCATACTCCCGGGACAAACAGGGCGACGAAACGAGCAGTACTTC

j_gene: TRBJ2-7
v_gene: TRBV5-6
abundance: NA
d_gene: NA
CDR3aa: CASSSGIHEQYF
CDR3nt: TGTGCCAGCAGCTCGGGGATCCACGAGCAGTACTTC

j_gene: TRBJ2-7
v_gene: TRBV6-5
abundance: NA
d_gene: TRBD1
CDR3aa: CASSYSGTVSYEQYF
CDR3nt: TGTGCCAGCAGTTACTCCGGGACAGTCTCCTACGAGCAGTACTTC

j_gene: TRBJ2-7
v_gene: TRBV28
abundance: few
d_gene: NA
CDR3aa: CASTPRRDEQYF
CDR3nt: TGTGCCAGCACCCCCCGCCGGGACGAGCAGTACTTC

j_gene: TRBJ2-7
v_gene: TRBV7-9
abundance: once
d_gene: NA
CDR3aa: CSSSPSSYEQYF
CDR3nt: TGTTCCAGCAGCCCGTCTTCCTACGAGCAGTACTTC

j_gene: TRBJ2-7
v_gene: TRBV5-1
abundance: NA
d_gene: NA
CDR3aa: CASSLGRTGTYEQYF
CDR3nt: TGCGCCAGCAGCTTGGGGCGAACAGGGACCTACGAGCAGTACTTC

j_gene: TRBJ2-1
v_gene: TRBV5-1
abundance: NA
d_gene: TRBD1
CDR3aa: CASSLEGRTGGNEQFF
CDR3nt: TGCGCCAGCAGCTTGGAAGGACGGACAGGGGGCAATGAGCAGTTCTTC

j_gene: TRBJ1-3
v_gene: TRBV5-1
abundance: NA
d_gene: TRBD1
CDR3aa: CASSLGPTGDGNTIYF
CDR3nt: TGCGCCAGCAGCTTGGGGCCCACAGGGGATGGAAACACCATATATTTT

j_gene: TRBJ2-3
v_gene: TRBV29-1
abundance: NA
d_gene: TRBD2
CDR3aa: CSVDGLPATSGFNTDTQYF
CDR3nt: TGCAGCGTTGATGGTCTGCCCGCGACTAGCGGGTTTAACACAGATACGCAGTATTTT

j_gene: TRBJ2-3
v_gene: TRBV11-1
abundance: NA
d_gene: TRBD2
CDR3aa: CASSRSGSEVDTQYF
CDR3nt: TGTGCCAGCAGTCGTAGCGGGAGTGAGGTAGATACGCAGTATTTT

j_gene: TRBJ2-2
v_gene: TRBV5-1
abundance: NA
d_gene: TRBD2
CDR3aa: CASSSVRGRAHTGELFF
CDR3nt: TGCGCCAGCAGCTCCGTTCGTGGGAGGGCGCACACCGGGGAGCTGTTTTTT

j_gene: TRBJ2-5
v_gene: TRBV5-1
abundance: NA
d_gene: TRBD1
CDR3aa: CASSLGQGAQETRYF
CDR3nt: TGCGCCAGCAGCTTGGGGCAGGGGGCCCAAGAGACCCGGTACTTC

j_gene: TRBJ1-2
v_gene: TRBV28
abundance: NA
d_gene: NA
CDR3aa: CASSLVSSYTF
CDR3nt: TGTGCCAGCAGCCTCGTGAGTAGCTACACCTTC

j_gene: TRBJ2-7
v_gene: TRBV7-9
abundance: NA
d_gene: TRBD2
CDR3aa: CASSLPLAAPFLYF
CDR3nt: TGTGCCAGCAGCTTACCTCTAGCGGCCCCCTTCTTGTACTTC

j_gene: TRBJ2-1
v_gene: TRBV29-1
abundance: NA
d_gene: NA
CDR3aa: CSAGSGSSYNEQFF
CDR3nt: TGCAGCGCCGGAAGTGGGAGCTCCTACAATGAGCAGTTCTTC

j_gene: TRBJ2-7
v_gene: TRBV4-2
abundance: NA
d_gene: TRBD2
CDR3aa: CASSQVGGRAYEQYF
CDR3nt: TGTGCCAGCAGCCAAGTCGGCGGGAGGGCCTACGAGCAGTACTTC

j_gene: TRBJ2-2
v_gene: TRBV6-5
abundance: few
d_gene: TRBD2
CDR3aa: CASSYSGLAVRQELFF
CDR3nt: TGTGCCAGCAGTTACTCAGGACTAGCGGTGCGCCAGGAGCTGTTTTTT

j_gene: TRBJ1-1
v_gene: TRBV7-2
abundance: NA
d_gene: NA
CDR3aa: CASIPGGTEAFF
CDR3nt: TGTGCCAGCATCCCTGGGGGGACTGAAGCTTTCTTT

j_gene: TRBJ2-6
v_gene: TRBV28
abundance: NA
d_gene: NA
CDR3aa: CASTRDTFSGANVLTF
CDR3nt: TGTGCCAGCACCAGGGACACCTTCTCTGGGGCCAACGTCCTGACTTTC

j_gene: TRBJ1-5
v_gene: TRBV5-4
abundance: NA
d_gene: TRBD1
CDR3aa: CASSFPPGQGNNQPQHF
CDR3nt: TGTGCCAGCAGCTTTCCCCCTGGACAGGGGAATAATCAGCCCCAGCATTTT

j_gene: TRBJ2-3
v_gene: TRBV7-2
abundance: NA
d_gene: TRBD2
CDR3aa: CASSSRLAGLGNTQYF
CDR3nt: TGTGCCAGCAGCTCTAGACTAGCGGGGTTGGGGAATACGCAGTATTTT

j_gene: TRBJ2-7
v_gene: TRBV6-5
abundance: NA
d_gene: TRBD1
CDR3aa: CASSYSGDSSYEQYF
CDR3nt: TGTGCCAGCAGTTACTCCGGGGACAGTTCCTACGAGCAGTACTTC

j_gene: TRBJ1-1
v_gene: TRBV6-5
abundance: few
d_gene: NA
CDR3aa: CASRSPPGEAFF
CDR3nt: TGTGCCAGCAGGTCTCCGCCGGGTGAAGCTTTCTTT

j_gene: TRBJ1-1
v_gene: TRBV6-1
abundance: NA
d_gene: TRBD1
CDR3aa: CASRGQGEGVAFF
CDR3nt: TGTGCCAGCAGAGGACAGGGCGAGGGGGTGGCTTTCTTC

j_gene: TRBJ2-6
v_gene: TRBV2
abundance: NA
d_gene: TRBD2
CDR3aa: CASSFSTSGRSGANVLTF
CDR3nt: TGTGCCAGCAGCTTCTCGACTAGCGGGAGGTCGGGGGCCAACGTCCTGACTTTC

j_gene: TRBJ1-2
v_gene: TRBV6-1
abundance: NA
d_gene: NA
CDR3aa: CASNEQANYGYTF
CDR3nt: TGTGCCAGCAACGAGCAGGCGAACTATGGCTACACCTTC

j_gene: TRBJ2-2
v_gene: TRBV5-1
abundance: NA
d_gene: NA
CDR3aa: CASSQLEGNTGELFF
CDR3nt: TGCGCCAGCAGCCAGCTCGAGGGGAACACCGGGGAGCTGTTTTTT

j_gene: TRBJ2-5
v_gene: TRBV29-1
abundance: NA
d_gene: NA
CDR3aa: CSVDAGQETQYF
CDR3nt: TGCAGCGTTGACGCCGGCCAAGAGACCCAGTACTTC

j_gene: TRBJ1-5
v_gene: TRBV6-5
abundance: NA
d_gene: NA
CDR3aa: CASTPLSGGNQPQHF
CDR3nt: TGTGCCAGCACCCCCCTTTCGGGGGGCAATCAGCCCCAGCATTTT

j_gene: TRBJ2-1
v_gene: TRBV28
abundance: NA
d_gene: NA
CDR3aa: CASVSLHEQFF
CDR3nt: TGTGCCAGCGTTAGCCTCCATGAGCAGTTCTTC

j_gene: TRBJ2-1
v_gene: TRBV5-1
abundance: few
d_gene: TRBD1
CDR3aa: CASSQRTGNYNEQFF
CDR3nt: TGCGCCAGCAGCCAACGGACAGGGAACTACAATGAGCAGTTCTTC

j_gene: TRBJ2-3
v_gene: TRBV14
abundance: NA
d_gene: TRBD2
CDR3aa: CASSLPPRLAGGPDTQYF
CDR3nt: TGTGCCAGCAGCCTTCCCCCCCGACTAGCGGGAGGGCCGGATACGCAGTATTTT

j_gene: TRBJ2-1
v_gene: TRBV20-1
abundance: NA
d_gene: NA
CDR3aa: CSAPPYNEQFF
CDR3nt: TGCAGTGCTCCCCCATACAATGAGCAGTTCTTC

j_gene: TRBJ2-3
v_gene: TRBV6-6
abundance: NA
d_gene: NA
CDR3aa: CASSYSIQGSTDTQYF
CDR3nt: TGTGCCAGCAGTTACTCCATCCAGGGAAGCACAGATACGCAGTATTTT

j_gene: TRBJ1-1
v_gene: TRBV27
abundance: NA
d_gene: TRBD1
CDR3aa: CASSLLPGGTEAFF
CDR3nt: TGTGCCAGCAGTCTCCTACCAGGGGGCACTGAAGCTTTCTTT

j_gene: TRBJ2-2
v_gene: TRBV5-1
abundance: once
d_gene: NA
CDR3aa: CASSFTSGELFF
CDR3nt: TGCGCCAGCAGCTTTACTTCCGGGGAGCTGTTTTTT

j_gene: TRBJ2-7
v_gene: TRBV28
abundance: NA
d_gene: NA
CDR3aa: CASSPTVYEQYF
CDR3nt: TGTGCCAGCAGTCCTACGGTCTACGAGCAGTACTTC

j_gene: TRBJ2-1
v_gene: TRBV18
abundance: NA
d_gene: TRBD2
CDR3aa: CASSPGLAGITYNEQFF
CDR3nt: TGTGCCAGCTCACCGGGACTAGCGGGTATAACCTACAATGAGCAGTTCTTC

j_gene: TRBJ2-6
v_gene: TRBV5-1
abundance: NA
d_gene: NA
CDR3aa: CASSLEVAGANVLTF
CDR3nt: TGCGCCAGCAGCTTGGAAGTAGCTGGGGCCAACGTCCTGACTTTC

j_gene: TRBJ2-3
v_gene: TRBV25-1
abundance: NA
d_gene: TRBD2
CDR3aa: CASSETSGSTDTQYF
CDR3nt: TGTGCCAGCAGCGAGACTAGCGGATCCACAGATACGCAGTATTTT

j_gene: TRBJ2-5
v_gene: TRBV13
abundance: NA
d_gene: TRBD1
CDR3aa: CASSLGEDRRWETQYF
CDR3nt: TGTGCCAGCAGCTTAGGGGAGGACAGGCGATGGGAGACCCAGTACTTC

j_gene: TRBJ1-2
v_gene: TRBV2
abundance: NA
d_gene: TRBD1
CDR3aa: CASSGRDRDIYGYTF
CDR3nt: TGTGCCAGCAGTGGACGGGACAGGGATATCTATGGCTACACCTTC

j_gene: TRBJ2-1
v_gene: TRBV6-1
abundance: NA
d_gene: TRBD2
CDR3aa: CASSEIAGGEENEQFF
CDR3nt: TGTGCCAGCAGTGAGATAGCGGGAGGGGAGGAGAATGAGCAGTTCTTC

j_gene: TRBJ1-1
v_gene: TRBV6-5
abundance: NA
d_gene: NA
CDR3aa: CASSYLDSKGAFF
CDR3nt: TGTGCCAGCAGTTACTTGGACAGCAAGGGAGCTTTCTTT

j_gene: TRBJ2-1
v_gene: TRBV18
abundance: NA
d_gene: TRBD1
CDR3aa: CASSPPRDSSYNEQFF
CDR3nt: TGTGCCAGCTCACCACCCAGGGACAGCTCCTACAATGAGCAGTTCTTC

j_gene: TRBJ2-5
v_gene: TRBV30
abundance: NA
d_gene: NA
CDR3aa: CAWQGMGGETQYF
CDR3nt: TGTGCCTGGCAGGGAATGGGGGGTGAGACCCAGTACTTC

j_gene: TRBJ1-2
v_gene: TRBV29-1
abundance: once
d_gene: NA
CDR3aa: CSVEGTGYRGYTF
CDR3nt: TGCAGCGTTGAAGGAACAGGGTATCGTGGCTACACCTTC

j_gene: TRBJ1-1
v_gene: TRBV19
abundance: NA
d_gene: TRBD1
CDR3aa: CASSFRAGQGNTEAFF
CDR3nt: TGTGCCAGTAGTTTCCGTGCGGGACAGGGGAACACTGAAGCTTTCTTT

j_gene: TRBJ1-2
v_gene: TRBV5-4
abundance: NA
d_gene: TRBD1
CDR3aa: CATHRGQGAIPYGYTF
CDR3nt: TGTGCCACGCACCGGGGACAGGGGGCGATTCCCTATGGCTACACCTTC

j_gene: TRBJ1-4
v_gene: TRBV9
abundance: NA
d_gene: NA
CDR3aa: CASSATGTNEKLFF
CDR3nt: TGTGCCAGCAGCGCCACAGGGACTAATGAAAAACTGTTTTTT

j_gene: TRBJ2-5
v_gene: TRBV7-9
abundance: NA
d_gene: TRBD2
CDR3aa: CASSLAAASGAQYF
CDR3nt: TGTGCCAGCAGCTTAGCGGCGGCTAGCGGTGCGCAGTACTTC

j_gene: TRBJ2-1
v_gene: TRBV5-4
abundance: NA
d_gene: TRBD2
CDR3aa: CASSLGGSSFNEQFF
CDR3nt: TGTGCCAGCAGCTTGGGCGGGAGTAGTTTCAATGAGCAGTTCTTC

j_gene: TRBJ2-7
v_gene: TRBV2
abundance: NA
d_gene: NA
CDR3aa: CASSAAATVSYEQYF
CDR3nt: TGTGCCAGCAGTGCGGCGGCGACCGTTTCCTACGAGCAGTACTTC

j_gene: TRBJ2-2
v_gene: TRBV7-6
abundance: few
d_gene: TRBD2
CDR3aa: CASSLASGGLTGELFF
CDR3nt: TGTGCCAGCAGCTTAGCTTCGGGAGGATTAACCGGGGAGCTGTTTTTT

j_gene: TRBJ2-1
v_gene: TRBV6-1
abundance: NA
d_gene: TRBD1
CDR3aa: CASSVGRGNEQFF
CDR3nt: TGTGCCAGCAGTGTCGGCAGGGGGAATGAGCAGTTCTTC

j_gene: TRBJ1-2
v_gene: TRBV6-5
abundance: NA
d_gene: NA
CDR3aa: CASSYGIQSNYGYTF
CDR3nt: TGTGCCAGCAGTTACGGTATCCAGTCCAACTATGGCTACACCTTC

j_gene: TRBJ2-1
v_gene: TRBV6-4
abundance: NA
d_gene: NA
CDR3aa: CASSDSIAVPGQFF
CDR3nt: TGTGCCAGCAGTGACTCGATTGCAGTGCCTGGGCAGTTCTTC

j_gene: TRBJ1-2
v_gene: TRBV18
abundance: NA
d_gene: TRBD1
CDR3aa: CASSPRDRETGYTF
CDR3nt: TGTGCCAGCTCACCACGGGACAGGGAAACTGGCTACACCTTC